These 14 T cell receptor beta chains share one sample of origin, sequenced in a study of blood T cell repertoires in COVID-19. Using immunoSEQ multiplex PCR, the repertoire was profiled, and TCRdb retains in-frame clones only, with some absent. The table has over 100,000 clones, roughly 80% seen once. The sequencing input was peripheral blood. The origin of the receptors is a human donor in a cohort sampled during active COVID-19.

The genes are TRBV7-2 and TRBJ2-7; 8 nucleotides align to TRBD2. V shed 5 bases, J shed 1 base, and the junction held 10 bases outside the gene matches. Germline values: CDR1 SGHTA, CDR2 FQGNSA. The CDR3 has 16 residues. The CDR3 region is CASSISGGLWSYEQYF. For the CDR3, the DNA is TGTGCCAGCAGCATAAGCGGGGGACTATGGTCCTACGAGCAGTACTTC.

V gene TRBV5-6 combines with J gene TRBJ1-1; tentative D call: TRBD1 (6 bases). Germline V gene lookup returns CDR1 SGHDT and CDR2 YYEEEE. This CDR3 region has 12 residues. V lost 4 bases and J lost 8, with 12 bases in between. The CDR3: CASSAQGREAFF. CDR3 nucleotide sequence: TGTGCCAGCAGCGCACAGGGCCGGGAAGCTTTCTTT. The full variable domain, completed using reference TRBV5-6 and TRBJ1-1, is DAGVTQSPTHLIKTRGQQVTLRCSPKSGHDTVSWYQQALGQGPQFIFQYYEEEERQRGNFPDRFSGHQFPNYSSELNVNALLLGDSALYLCASSAQGREAFFGQGTRLTVV.

This clone has a handful of counts. An end of the junction does not agree with germline; a read error may underlie this. V and J are TRBV7-9 and TRBJ2-5; D ambiguous. Germline CDR1 reads SEHNR; CDR2 reads FQNEAQ (reference sequence). The CDR3 spans 9 residues. In DNA form, the CDR3 reads TGTGCCAGCAGCTTAGTCGACAACTTC. It encodes CASSLVDNF.

The V gene is TRBV6-5, the J gene TRBJ1-2; 7 bases are a match to TRBD1. Germline V gene lookup returns CDR1 MNHEY and CDR2 SVGAGI. The CDR3 extends over 13 amino acids. V was clipped by 0 bases and J by 7 bases; unmatched bases: 2. The CDR3 DNA sequence: TGTGCCAGCAGTTACTCAGACAGGGTTGGCTACACCTTC. This sequence encodes CASSYSDRVGYTF.

This rearrangement joins TRBV13 to TRBJ1-1; 9 nucleotides line up with TRBD1. Looked up from germline, CDR1 is PRHDT and CDR2 is FYEKMQ (reference sequence). Trimming at V came to 5 bases and at J to 0 bases, leaving 10 bases not matched to a gene. This CDR3 contains 17 residues. The CDR3 loop reads CASSITGTGWVNTEAFF. The DNA for the CDR3 is TGTGCCAGCAGCATCACCGGGACAGGGTGGGTGAACACTGAAGCTTTCTTT.

For this clone: At one end the junction does not follow the germline gene, possibly because of a read error. The gene calls are TRBV15 and TRBJ1-5; 8 nucleotides match TRBD1. The CDR3 spans 18 residues. Germline V gives CDR1 LNHNV, CDR2 YYDKDF (reference sequence). The CDR3 DNA follows: TGTGCCACCAGCAGAGATCACTCCCTTTCAGGGGGCAACCAGCCCCAGCATTTT. This encodes CATSRDHSLSGGNQPQHF.

J is TRBJ2-7 and V is TRBV6-2 or TRBV6-3, with 10 positions matching TRBD1. Per germline, CDR1 MNHEY and CDR2 SVGEGT. J gave up 5 bases and V 6 bases, and 10 bases lay outside the gene matches. This CDR3 contains 15 residues. The CDR3 sequence: CASSRQGAPPHEQYF. The CDR3 DNA reads TGTGCCAGCAGCCGACAGGGGGCGCCCCCCCACGAGCAGTACTTC.

V usage is TRBV30 and J usage is TRBJ1-3; weak D call: TRBD1 (6 bases). This CDR3 is built from 18 residues. The germline V gene has CDR1 GTSNPN and CDR2 SVGIG (reference sequence). Trimming took off 3 bases at V and 3 bases at J, with 24 bases between the two ends. The CDR3 loop is CAWRYRQAYTESGNTIYF. Written as DNA, the CDR3 is TGTGCCTGGAGGTATAGACAGGCATACACGGAAAGTGGAAACACCATATATTTT.

The CDR3 coding sequence is TGTGCCTGGACCTCCCCGAGACAAGAGAACACTGAAGCTTTCTTT. Its protein is CAWTSPRQENTEAFF. This chain links TRBV30 with TRBJ1-1; D remains unclear. The CDR3 loop spans 15 amino acids. Trimming removed 4 bases from V and 1 base from J, with 16 bases in between. Looked up from germline, CDR1 is GTSNPN and CDR2 is SVGIG (reference sequence).

This rearrangement joins TRBV3-1 (or the pseudogene TRBV3-2) to TRBJ2-7; tentatively, D is TRBD2 (6 bases). The CDR3 length is 15 residues. Trimming removed 1 base at V and 4 bases at J, with 14 bases between. The germline gives CDR1 LGHDT, CDR2 YNNKEL (reference sequence). The CDR3: CASSQGTGAVYEQYF. CDR3 coding DNA: TGTGCCAGCAGCCAAGGGACGGGAGCGGTGTACGAGCAGTACTTC.

The genes are TRBV18 and TRBJ2-6; 13 bases are a match to TRBD2. The germline gives CDR1 KGHSH, CDR2 LQKENI. The ends lost 0 bases at V and 0 bases at J; junction bases unmatched: 2. CDR3 length: 19 residues. The CDR3: CASSPPGLAGASGANVLTF. CDR3 nucleotides: TGTGCCAGCTCACCACCTGGACTAGCGGGGGCCTCTGGGGCCAACGTCCTGACTTTC.

V gene TRBV2 combines with J gene TRBJ1-2; D remains ambiguous. Germline CDR1 and CDR2: SNHLY and FYNNEI. V was pared by 2 bases and J by 4 bases, with 5 bases between. The CDR3 has 12 amino acids. The CDR3 protein is CASSELSYGYTF. CDR3 DNA sequence: TGTGCCAGCAGTGAACTCAGCTATGGCTACACCTTC.

The chain is built from TRBV6-5 and TRBJ2-1; 7 positions match TRBD1. V trimming: 4 bases; J trimming: 8 bases; junction bases outside the gene matches: 11. Germline loops: CDR1 MNHEY, CDR2 SVGAGI. There are 15 residues in the CDR3. In DNA form, the CDR3 reads TGTGCCAGCAGTTTCTCGGCACAGGGGATCTATGAGCAGTTCTTC. As protein: CASSFSAQGIYEQFF.

The V call is TRBV6-5, the J call TRBJ2-7; 9 bases fit TRBD1. From germline, CDR1 is MNHEY and CDR2 SVGAGI. V gave up 6 bases and J gave up 3 bases; unmatched junction bases: 9. There are 15 residues in the CDR3. The DNA for the CDR3 is TGTGCCAGCAGGGTTGACAGGGGGACTCACTACGAGCAGTACTTC. Translated, it gives CASRVDRGTHYEQYF.